This T cell receptor (beta chain) was captured by sequencing in a study of cytomegalovirus exposure and HLA in healthy donors. Study-wide results and limits: Later on, a genetic analysis was performed. It linked a missense variant in DCLRE1C with V- and J-gene trimming of TCR beta. An Asian-associated ancestry cluster reportedly showed fewer N-insertions than the approximately 620-donor mean in a later analysis. TCR beta sequences reportedly predicted the HLA-A and HLA-B alleles of most subjects accurately.

Amplification used 60 Vbeta primers and 13 Jbeta primers. Sequencing was performed with immunoSEQ multiplex PCR; in TCRdb, only in-frame clones are kept and a portion is missing. There are 150,000 to 200,000 clones in the sample; about 10% occur only once, and 1% to 1.5% lies in the top ten. The CDR3 loop spans 17 amino acids. V shed 1 base, J shed 7 bases, and the junction held 12 bases outside the gene matches. From germline, CDR1 is SEHNR and CDR2 FQNEAQ (reference sequence). About this clone: Its cognate antigen is unknown.

This clonotype originated in a woman aged 25 to 39 in good health and CMV-seropositive. The V and J genes are TRBV7-9 and TRBJ2-1; 8 bases map to TRBD2. The specimen was PBMCs. The CDR3 DNA reads as TGTGCCAGCAGCTTAGTACAGTCCGGGAGGGCCCGGAATGAGCAGTTCTTC. Its protein product is CASSLVQSGRARNEQFF.